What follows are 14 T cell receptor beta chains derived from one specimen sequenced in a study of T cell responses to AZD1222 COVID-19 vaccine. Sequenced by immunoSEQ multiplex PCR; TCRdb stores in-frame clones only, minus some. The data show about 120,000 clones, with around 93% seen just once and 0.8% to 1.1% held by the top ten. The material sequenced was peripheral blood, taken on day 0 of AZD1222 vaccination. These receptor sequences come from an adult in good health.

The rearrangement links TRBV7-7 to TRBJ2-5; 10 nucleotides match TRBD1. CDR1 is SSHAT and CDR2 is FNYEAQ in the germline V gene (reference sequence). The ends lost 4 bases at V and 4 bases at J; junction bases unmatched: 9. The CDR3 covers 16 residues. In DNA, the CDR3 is TGTGCCAGCAGCTCGACAGGGGGCGCGGGCCTAGAGACCCAGTACTTC. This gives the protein CASSSTGGAGLETQYF.

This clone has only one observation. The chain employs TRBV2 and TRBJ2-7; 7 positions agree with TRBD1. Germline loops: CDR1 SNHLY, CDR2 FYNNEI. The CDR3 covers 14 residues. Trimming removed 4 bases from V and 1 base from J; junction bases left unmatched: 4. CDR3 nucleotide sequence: TGTGCCAGCAGTGGGTCGGACAGGTCCTACGAGCAGTACTTC. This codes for CASSGSDRSYEQYF.

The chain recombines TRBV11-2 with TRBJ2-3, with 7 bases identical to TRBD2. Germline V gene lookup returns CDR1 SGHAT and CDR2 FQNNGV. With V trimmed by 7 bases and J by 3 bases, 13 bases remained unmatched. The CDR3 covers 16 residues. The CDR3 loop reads CASTSPGEGSTDTQYF. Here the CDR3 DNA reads TGTGCCAGCACCTCCCCCGGGGAGGGAAGTACAGATACGCAGTATTTT.

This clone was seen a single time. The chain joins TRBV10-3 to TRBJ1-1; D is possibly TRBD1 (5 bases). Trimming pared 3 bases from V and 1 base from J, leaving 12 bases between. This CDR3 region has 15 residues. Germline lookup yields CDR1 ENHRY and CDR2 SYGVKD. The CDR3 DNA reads TGTGCCATCAGTGATAATTTGGGGGGGAACACTGAAGCTTTCTTT. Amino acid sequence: CAISDNLGGNTEAFF.

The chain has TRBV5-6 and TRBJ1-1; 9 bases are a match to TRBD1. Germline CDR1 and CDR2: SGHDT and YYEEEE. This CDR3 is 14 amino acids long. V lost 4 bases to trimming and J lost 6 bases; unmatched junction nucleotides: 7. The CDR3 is CASSLRDRVPEAFF. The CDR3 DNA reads TGTGCCAGCAGCCTCCGGGACAGGGTGCCTGAAGCTTTCTTT.

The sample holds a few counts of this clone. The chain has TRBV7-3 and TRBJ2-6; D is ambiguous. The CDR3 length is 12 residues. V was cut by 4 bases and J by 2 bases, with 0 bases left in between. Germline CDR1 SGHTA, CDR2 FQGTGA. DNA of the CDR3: TGTGCCAGCAGCTCTGGGGCCAACGTCCTGACTTTC. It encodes CASSSGANVLTF.

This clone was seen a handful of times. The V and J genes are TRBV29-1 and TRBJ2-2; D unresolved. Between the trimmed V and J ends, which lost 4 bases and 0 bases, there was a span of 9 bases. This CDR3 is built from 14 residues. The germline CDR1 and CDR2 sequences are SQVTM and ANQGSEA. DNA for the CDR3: TGCAGCGTTGGATTGGTCGCGAACACCGGGGAGCTGTTTTTT. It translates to CSVGLVANTGELFF.

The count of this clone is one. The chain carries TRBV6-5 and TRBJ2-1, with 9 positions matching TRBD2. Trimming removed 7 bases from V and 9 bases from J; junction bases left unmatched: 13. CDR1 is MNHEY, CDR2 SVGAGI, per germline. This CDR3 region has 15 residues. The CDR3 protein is CASTEISGSLGEQFF. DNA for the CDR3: TGTGCCAGCACCGAGATTAGCGGGAGTTTAGGTGAGCAGTTCTTC.

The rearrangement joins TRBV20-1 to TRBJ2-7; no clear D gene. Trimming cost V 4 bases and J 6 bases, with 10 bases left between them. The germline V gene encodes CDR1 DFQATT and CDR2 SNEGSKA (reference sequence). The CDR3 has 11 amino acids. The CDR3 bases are TGCAGTGCTAATTCCTTCCCCGAGCAGTACTTC. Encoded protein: CSANSFPEQYF.

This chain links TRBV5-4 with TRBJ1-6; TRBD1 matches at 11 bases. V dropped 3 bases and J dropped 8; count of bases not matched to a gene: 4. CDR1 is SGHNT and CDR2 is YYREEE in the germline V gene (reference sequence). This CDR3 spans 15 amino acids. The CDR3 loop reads CASSSSGQGDSPLHF. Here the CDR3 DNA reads TGTGCCAGCAGCTCTTCGGGACAGGGGGATTCACCCCTCCACTTT. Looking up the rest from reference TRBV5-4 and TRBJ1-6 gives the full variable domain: ETGVTQSPTHLIKTRGQQVTLRCSSQSGHNTVSWYQQALGQGPQFIFQYYREEENGRGNFPPRFSGLQFPNYSSELNVNALELDDSALYLCASSSSGQGDSPLHFGNGTRLTVT.

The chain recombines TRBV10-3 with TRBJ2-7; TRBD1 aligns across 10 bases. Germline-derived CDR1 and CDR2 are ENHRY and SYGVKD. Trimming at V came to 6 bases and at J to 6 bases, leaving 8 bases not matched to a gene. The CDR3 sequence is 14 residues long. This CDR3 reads CAIRPRDRGREQYF. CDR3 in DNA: TGTGCCATCAGACCCCGGGACAGGGGTCGCGAGCAGTACTTC.

CDR3 sequence reads: CASTQGFAYGYTF. The CDR3 bases are TGTGCCAGCACCCAGGGATTTGCCTATGGCTACACCTTC. This chain connects TRBV6-5 to TRBJ1-2, with D possibly being TRBD1 (5 bases). The CDR3 runs to 13 residues. Trimming pared 7 bases from V and 4 bases from J, leaving 13 bases between. From germline, CDR1 is MNHEY and CDR2 SVGAGI.

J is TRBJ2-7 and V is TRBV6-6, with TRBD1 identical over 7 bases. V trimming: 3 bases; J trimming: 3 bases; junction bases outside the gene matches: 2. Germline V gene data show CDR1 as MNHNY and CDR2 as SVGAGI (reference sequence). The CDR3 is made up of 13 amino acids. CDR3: CASSYRTGYEQYF. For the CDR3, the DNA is TGTGCCAGCAGTTATCGGACAGGCTACGAGCAGTACTTC.

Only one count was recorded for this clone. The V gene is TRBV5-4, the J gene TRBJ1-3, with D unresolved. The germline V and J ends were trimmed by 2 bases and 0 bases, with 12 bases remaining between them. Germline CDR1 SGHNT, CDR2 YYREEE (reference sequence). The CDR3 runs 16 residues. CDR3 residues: CASSLDPDGSGNTIYF. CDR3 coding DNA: TGTGCCAGCAGCTTAGACCCGGACGGCTCTGGAAACACCATATATTTT.